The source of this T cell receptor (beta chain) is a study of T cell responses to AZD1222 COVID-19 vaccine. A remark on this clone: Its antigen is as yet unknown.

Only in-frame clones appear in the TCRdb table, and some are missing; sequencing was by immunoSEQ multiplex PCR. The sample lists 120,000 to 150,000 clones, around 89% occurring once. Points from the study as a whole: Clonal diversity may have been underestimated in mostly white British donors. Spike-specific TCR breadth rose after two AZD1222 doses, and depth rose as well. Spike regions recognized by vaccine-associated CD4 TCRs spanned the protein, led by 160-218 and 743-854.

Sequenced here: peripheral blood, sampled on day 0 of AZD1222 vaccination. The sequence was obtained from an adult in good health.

CDR3 nucleotides: TGTGCCAGCAGCCCCGGCCACTCCTACAATGAGCAGTTCTTC. The encoded protein is CASSPGHSYNEQFF. This chain uses TRBV7-3 with TRBJ2-1; D gene uncertain. Trimming removed 5 bases from V and 0 bases from J, with 8 bases in between. Germline V lookup: CDR1 SGHTA, CDR2 FQGTGA. The CDR3 length is 14 residues.